A single sample is the source of the 18 T cell receptor beta chains below, sequenced in a study of blood T cell repertoires in COVID-19. Assay used: immunoSEQ multiplex PCR; TCRdb lists only in-frame clones, some missing. The sample comprises 20,000 to 25,000 clones, 80% to 85% of which are singletons, and roughly 2.9% rests with the top ten. Sequenced input: peripheral blood. Receptor source: a middle-aged man with acute or convalescent COVID-19.

The V call is TRBV27, the J call TRBJ1-5; maybe TRBD1 (6 bases). Germline V gene data show CDR1 as MNHEY and CDR2 as SMNVEV (reference sequence). This CDR3 contains 14 residues. The ends were cut back, 7 bases at V and 6 bases at J, with 16 bases in the middle. CDR3 sequence (DNA): TGTGCCAGCAACCATAAGGGACAATTTCAGCCCCAGCATTTT. This encodes CASNHKGQFQPQHF.

The V call is TRBV5-1, the J call TRBJ2-2; D possibly corresponds to TRBD2 (5 bases). Trimming pared 4 bases from V and 4 bases from J, leaving 11 bases between. Per the germline V gene, CDR1 is SGHRS and CDR2 is YFSETQ. This CDR3 is 14 amino acids long. CDR3 DNA sequence: TGCGCCAGCAGCCGTTCGGCGGGCACCGGGGAGCTGTTTTTT. Its translation is CASSRSAGTGELFF. The entire variable domain, with the rest obtained from reference TRBV5-1 and TRBJ2-2, is as follows: KAGVTQTPRYLIKTRGQQVTLSCSPISGHRSVSWYQQTPGQGLQFLFEYFSETQRNKGNFPGRFSGRQFSNSRSEMNVSTLELGDSALYLCASSRSAGTGELFFGEGSRLTVL.

J is TRBJ2-7 and V is TRBV25-1; 11 bases line up with TRBD2. J gave up 0 bases and V 6 bases, and 1 base lay outside the gene matches. Germline-derived CDR1 and CDR2 are MGHDK and SYGVNS. This CDR3 contains 14 residues. This CDR3 is CASRTSGSSYEQYF. CDR3 DNA: TGTGCCAGCAGAACTAGCGGGAGCTCCTACGAGCAGTACTTC.

The V call is TRBV7-6, the J call TRBJ2-3, with TRBD1 identical over 7 bases. Germline assignment: CDR1 SGHVS and CDR2 FNYEAQ. This CDR3 is built from 16 residues. Trimming at V came to 5 bases and at J to 1 base, leaving 9 bases not matched to a gene. The CDR3 reads CASSLPEGAGTDTQYF. CDR3 DNA: TGTGCCAGCAGCCTCCCCGAGGGGGCGGGCACAGATACGCAGTATTTT.

The chain combines TRBV6-2 or TRBV6-3 with TRBJ1-4, with D hard to call. The V and J ends lost 5 bases and 0 bases respectively, with 10 bases between them. Germline lookup yields CDR1 MNHEY and CDR2 SVGEGT. CDR3 length: 15 residues. CDR3: CASSDTDATNEKLFF. In nucleotides, the CDR3 is TGTGCCAGCAGTGATACAGACGCAACTAATGAAAAACTGTTTTTT.

The chain combines TRBV5-4 with TRBJ2-3; the match to TRBD2 covers 11 bases. J gave up 4 bases and V 4 bases, and 5 bases lay outside the gene matches. The germline V gene has CDR1 SGHNT and CDR2 YYREEE (reference sequence). The CDR3 length is 15 residues. CDR3 amino acids: CASSPSGRTPDTQYF. CDR3 in DNA: TGTGCCAGCAGCCCTAGCGGGAGGACGCCAGATACGCAGTATTTT.

The rearrangement links TRBV2 to TRBJ2-2; 12 bases align to TRBD2. Germline CDR1 is SNHLY and CDR2 is FYNNEI. Losses at the gene ends were 7 bases for V and 4 bases for J; bases not matched to a gene: 7. The CDR3 runs to 16 residues. The CDR3 is CASIPTSGRTTGELFF. As DNA, the CDR3 is TGTGCCAGCATCCCGACTAGCGGGAGAACCACCGGGGAGCTGTTTTTT. Full variable domain (remainder filled in from reference TRBV2 and TRBJ2-2): EPEVTQTPSHQVTQMGQEVILRCVPISNHLYFYWYRQILGQKVEFLVSFYNNEISEKSEIFDDQFSVERPDGSNFTLKIRSTKLEDSAMYFCASIPTSGRTTGELFFGEGSRLTVL.

V and J are TRBV6-5 and TRBJ1-5; 7 bases align to TRBD1. The CDR3 sequence is 15 residues long. J gave up 2 bases and V 6 bases, and 7 bases lay outside the gene matches. Germline loops: CDR1 MNHEY, CDR2 SVGAGI. CDR3 bases: TGTGCCAGCAGCCACAGGGGCTCGGGCAATCAGCCCCAGCATTTT. It encodes CASSHRGSGNQPQHF.

The genes are TRBV5-1 and TRBJ1-3; D gene unclear. The V end was cut by 4 bases, the J end by 0 bases, with 11 bases between. Germline V CDR1 and CDR2: SGHRS, YFSETQ. The CDR3 extends over 15 amino acids. The CDR3: CASSRYLNSGNTIYF. CDR3 DNA: TGCGCCAGCAGCCGCTACCTGAACTCTGGAAACACCATATATTTT.

J is TRBJ2-5 and V is TRBV27; TRBD2 aligns across 13 bases. Losses at the gene ends were 6 bases for V and 3 bases for J; bases not matched to a gene: 7. In germline, CDR1 is MNHEY, CDR2 SMNVEV (reference sequence). The length of the CDR3 is 16 residues. The CDR3 region is CASSPSGTSGKETQYF. In DNA, the CDR3 is TGTGCCAGCAGCCCGTCGGGGACTAGCGGGAAAGAGACCCAGTACTTC.

Here the CDR3 reads CASSQIPTGDYGYTF. The DNA for the CDR3 is TGCGCCAGCAGCCAGATCCCCACAGGGGACTATGGCTACACCTTC. The chain uses TRBV4-3 and TRBJ1-2; 7 bases are a match to TRBD1. CDR1 is LGHNA, CDR2 YSLEER, per germline. The CDR3 extends over 15 amino acids. The V and J ends lost 3 bases and 3 bases, in that order; junction bases with no gene match: 7.

The CDR3 here is CASTGESGNTIYF. The CDR3 DNA is TGTGCCAGCACAGGGGAATCTGGAAACACCATATATTTT. The J gene is TRBJ1-3, the V gene TRBV2; D perhaps matches TRBD1 (6 bases). The germline V gene has CDR1 SNHLY and CDR2 FYNNEI. This CDR3 spans 13 amino acids. Trimming removed 7 bases from V and 1 base from J, with 8 bases in between.

The rearrangement uses TRBV2 and TRBJ1-1; possibly TRBD1 for D (5 bases). The V end lost 9 bases, the J end lost 0 bases, and 17 bases lay between the germline ends. CDR3 length: 15 amino acids. Germline V gene lookup returns CDR1 SNHLY and CDR2 FYNNEI. The CDR3 region has the DNA TGTGCCAGGGCGGGGGTAGGGGATCTGAACACTGAAGCTTTCTTT. Its translation: CARAGVGDLNTEAFF. The whole variable domain, filled in from reference TRBV2 and TRBJ1-1, reads EPEVTQTPSHQVTQMGQEVILRCVPISNHLYFYWYRQILGQKVEFLVSFYNNEISEKSEIFDDQFSVERPDGSNFTLKIRSTKLEDSAMYFCARAGVGDLNTEAFFGQGTRLTVV.

This chain connects TRBV30 to TRBJ1-5; D possibly corresponds to TRBD1 (5 bases). CDR1 and CDR2 (germline): GTSNPN, SVGIG (reference sequence). V was pared by 1 base and J by 4 bases, with 17 bases between. This CDR3 spans 16 amino acids. The CDR3 sequence: CAWSGLLGGKNQPQHF. For the CDR3, the DNA is TGTGCCTGGAGTGGTTTACTCGGGGGGAAGAATCAGCCCCAGCATTTT.

The chain recombines TRBV28 with TRBJ1-1; 7 bases fit TRBD1. The CDR3 contains 13 residues. CDR1 MDHEN and CDR2 SYDVKM come from the germline V gene. The ends lost 5 bases at V and 0 bases at J; junction bases unmatched: 0. The CDR3 coding sequence is TGTGCCAGCAGTGACAGGGTGAACACTGAAGCTTTCTTT. Its protein product is CASSDRVNTEAFF.

CDR3 nucleotide sequence: TGTGCCAGCAGCTTACCGACAGGGAACACTGAAGCTTTCTTT. Translating it yields CASSLPTGNTEAFF. V is TRBV7-9 and J is TRBJ1-1, with D perhaps TRBD1 (6 bases). In germline, CDR1 is SEHNR, CDR2 FQNEAQ (reference sequence). The CDR3 extends over 14 amino acids. The germline V and J ends were trimmed by 2 bases and 1 base, with 8 bases remaining between them.

The rearrangement links TRBV27 to TRBJ1-1; the D gene is possibly TRBD1 (6 bases). In germline, CDR1 is MNHEY, CDR2 SMNVEV (reference sequence). CDR3 length equals 17 residues. V lost 6 bases and J lost 4, with 24 bases in between. CDR3 nucleotides: TGTGCCAGCAGCCGGTCCGTCCTAGGGGGTCGCAGCACTGAAGCTTTCTTT. Translation: CASSRSVLGGRSTEAFF.

The rearrangement links TRBV9 to TRBJ2-2, with unresolved D. The CDR3 totals 13 residues. Germline CDR1 SGDLS, CDR2 YYNGEE. Trimming shortened V by 3 bases and J by 4 bases, and 7 bases separated the two germline ends. CDR3 protein: CASSGQFTGELFF. CDR3 coding DNA: TGTGCCAGCAGCGGGCAGTTCACCGGGGAGCTGTTTTTT.